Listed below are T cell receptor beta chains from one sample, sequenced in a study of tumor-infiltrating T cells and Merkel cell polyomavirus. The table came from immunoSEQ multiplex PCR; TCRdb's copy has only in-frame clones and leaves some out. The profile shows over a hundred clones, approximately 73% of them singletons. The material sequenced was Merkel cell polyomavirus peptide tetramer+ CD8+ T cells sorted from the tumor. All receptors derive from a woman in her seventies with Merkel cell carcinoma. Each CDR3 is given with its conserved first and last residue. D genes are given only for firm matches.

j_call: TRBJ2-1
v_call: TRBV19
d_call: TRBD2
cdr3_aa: CASSIFGTSGGANEQFF
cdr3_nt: TGTGCCAGTAGTATATTCGGGACTAGCGGGGGGGCCAATGAGCAGTTCTTC

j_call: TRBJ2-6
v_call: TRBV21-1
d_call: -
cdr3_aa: CASRASIATTSRANVLTF
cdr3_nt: TGTGCCAGCAGAGCGAGCATAGCTACAACAAGTCGGGCCAACGTCCTGACTTTC

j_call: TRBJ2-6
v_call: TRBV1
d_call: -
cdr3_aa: CTSSRCRLCQSRANVLTF
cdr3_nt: TGCACCAGCAGTAGATGCCGTTTGTGCCAAAGTCGGGCCAACGTCCTGACTTTC

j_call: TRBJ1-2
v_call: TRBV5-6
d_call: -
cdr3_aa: CASSFEGTYGYTF
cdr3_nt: TGTGCCAGCAGCTTTGAGGGGACTTATGGCTACACCTTC

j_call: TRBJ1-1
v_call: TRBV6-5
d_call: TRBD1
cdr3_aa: CASSPPGQIRTEAFF
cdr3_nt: TGTGCCAGCAGTCCACCGGGACAGATCAGAACTGAAGCTTTCTTT

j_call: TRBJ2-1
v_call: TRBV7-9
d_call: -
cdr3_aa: CASSLLHIHSYNEQFF
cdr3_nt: TGTGCCAGCAGCTTATTACACATCCACTCCTACAATGAGCAGTTCTTC